One sample yielded the 23 T cell receptor beta chains listed below, sequenced in a study of blood T cell repertoires in COVID-19. Sequenced by immunoSEQ multiplex PCR; TCRdb stores in-frame clones only, minus some. The sample has a few hundred thousand clones; about 85% are singletons. The sample consisted of PBMCs or T cells enriched from blood (not recorded which). Receptors originate from a woman aged 30 to 39 who had recovered from COVID-19.

The chain carries TRBV7-9 and TRBJ2-4; D perhaps matches TRBD1 (6 bases). The CDR3 is made up of 15 amino acids. V gave up 3 bases and J gave up 3 bases, with 12 bases separating them. Germline V CDR1 and CDR2: SEHNR, FQNEAQ (reference sequence). The CDR3 coding sequence is TGTGCCAGCAGCTTCACAGGGCCGGGCAAAAACATTCAGTACTTC. Its protein product is CASSFTGPGKNIQYF.

The chain employs TRBV27 and TRBJ1-1; 10 nucleotides line up with TRBD1. Germline CDR1 MNHEY, CDR2 SMNVEV (reference sequence). The CDR3 is 17 amino acids. Trimming removed 6 bases from V and 2 bases from J; junction bases left unmatched: 12. CDR3 coding DNA: TGTGCCAGCAGCACCCTTATGGACAGGGGGGGCAACACTGAAGCTTTCTTT. Translating it yields CASSTLMDRGGNTEAFF.

The CDR3 nucleotides are TGTGCCAGCAGTGAATGGGGGCAGGGGGCGTCTTCCCAGGGACACGAGCAGTACTTC. Translating gives CASSEWGQGASSQGHEQYF. V and J are TRBV2 and TRBJ2-7, with 8 bases fitting TRBD1. This CDR3 region has 19 residues. Germline V gene data show CDR1 as SNHLY and CDR2 as FYNNEI. V was clipped by 2 bases and J by 5 bases; unmatched bases: 20.

The chain carries TRBV29-1 and TRBJ1-2; D gene ambiguous. CDR3 length: 12 residues. Germline V CDR1 and CDR2: SQVTM, ANQGSEA. V dropped 2 bases and J dropped 1 base, with 5 bases sitting between them. Written as DNA, the CDR3 is TGCAGCGTTGAACCCAATAACTATGGCTACACCTTC. This sequence encodes CSVEPNNYGYTF.

The J gene is TRBJ1-6, the V gene TRBV30, with 7 bases fitting TRBD1. The CDR3 runs 14 residues. Looked up from germline, CDR1 is GTSNPN and CDR2 is SVGIG (reference sequence). V shed 7 bases, J shed 6 bases, and the junction held 9 bases outside the gene matches. As DNA, the CDR3 is TGTGCCTACCCCCTGAGGGACAGTAATTCACCCCTCCACTTT. As protein: CAYPLRDSNSPLHF.

The V and J genes are TRBV27 and TRBJ2-5; 7 bases align to TRBD1. Germline-derived CDR1 and CDR2 are MNHEY and SMNVEV (reference sequence). J was trimmed by 5 bases and V by 6 bases; bases with no gene match: 6. The CDR3 covers 13 residues. This CDR3 is CASRDRPTETQYF. The CDR3 DNA sequence: TGTGCCAGCAGGGACAGGCCCACTGAGACCCAGTACTTC.

The chain has TRBV29-1 and TRBJ1-3; D is perhaps TRBD1 (5 bases). The CDR3 extends over 16 amino acids. Trimming pared 6 bases from V and 0 bases from J, leaving 18 bases between. Per the germline V gene, CDR1 is SQVTM and CDR2 is ANQGSEA. This chain's CDR3 is CSVLIQQGHSGNTIYF. The CDR3, as DNA: TGCAGCGTCCTCATACAGCAGGGCCACTCTGGAAACACCATATATTTT.

To note about this clone: Other DNA sequences in this specimen translate into the identical CDR3. The rearrangement links TRBV19 to TRBJ1-1; 7 bases match TRBD1. CDR1 and CDR2 from the germline V gene are LNHDA and SQIVND (reference sequence). The CDR3 length is 11 residues. V gave up 6 bases and J gave up 8 bases; unmatched junction bases: 3. CDR3 DNA: TGTGCCAGTAGCACGACAGGGGAAGCTTTCTTT. It codes for CASSTTGEAFF.

This sequence joins TRBV5-1 and TRBJ2-5, with 10 positions matching TRBD2. The germline CDR1 and CDR2 sequences are SGHRS and YFSETQ. This CDR3 spans 14 amino acids. V was pared by 0 bases and J by 5 bases, with 1 base of the junction left unmatched. The CDR3 DNA is TGCGCCAGCAGCTTGGTGGGACTAGCGGAGACCCAGTACTTC. This translates into CASSLVGLAETQYF.

Turning to this clone: This sample also contains other DNA sequences that code for the same CDR3. The chain links TRBV5-5 to TRBJ1-5; no definite D call. V gave up 0 bases and J gave up 4 bases, with 8 bases separating them. Germline CDR1 is SGHKS and CDR2 is YYEKEE (reference sequence). The CDR3 runs 14 residues. In nucleotides, the CDR3 is TGTGCCAGCAGCTTGGCCGCGGGGAATCAGCCCCAGCATTTT. Amino acids: CASSLAAGNQPQHF.

The chain carries TRBV30 and TRBJ1-2, with 8 bases identical to TRBD1. The CDR3 has 13 amino acids. Germline assignment: CDR1 GTSNPN and CDR2 SVGIG (reference sequence). Trimming at V came to 1 base and at J to 7 bases, leaving 5 bases not matched to a gene. CDR3 loop: CAWSARTGIGYTF. The CDR3 DNA sequence: TGTGCCTGGAGTGCCCGGACAGGGATTGGCTACACCTTC.

The CDR3 loop is CASSVTGALKNTEAFF. CDR3 nucleotides: TGTGCCAGCAGCGTGACAGGCGCTTTAAAAAACACTGAAGCTTTCTTT. V and J are TRBV7-8 and TRBJ1-1; TRBD1 is a possible D gene (6 bases). The CDR3 covers 16 residues. The V gene lost 5 bases and the J gene lost 2 bases, with 18 bases spanning the gap. CDR1 and CDR2 from the germline V gene are SGHVS and FQNEAQ.

This rearrangement joins TRBV11-3 to TRBJ2-1, with 10 bases aligning to TRBD1. The V segment lost 5 bases and the J segment 5 bases; nucleotides outside the gene matches: 6. Germline CDR1 and CDR2: SGHNT and YENEEA. The CDR3 contains 15 residues. CDR3 sequence: CASSQGQGFDNEQFF. The CDR3 region has the DNA TGTGCCAGCAGCCAGGGACAGGGGTTCGACAATGAGCAGTTCTTC.

The chain combines TRBV7-9 with TRBJ1-1; the match to TRBD1 covers 10 bases. The V segment lost 3 bases and the J segment 5 bases; nucleotides outside the gene matches: 3. The CDR3 has 14 amino acids. CDR1 and CDR2 (germline): SEHNR, FQNEAQ (reference sequence). The CDR3 nucleotides read TGTGCCAGCAGCTTTGGACAGGGGGGAACTGAAGCTTTCTTT. Translating it yields CASSFGQGGTEAFF.

The J gene is TRBJ2-3, the V gene TRBV15; a possible D gene is TRBD1 (6 bases). The CDR3 extends over 16 amino acids. Trimming pared 1 base from V and 1 base from J, leaving 12 bases between. Per the germline V gene, CDR1 is LNHNV and CDR2 is YYDKDF (reference sequence). CDR3 nucleotide sequence: TGTGCCACCAGCAGAGGCACAGGGAGCGGCACAGATACGCAGTATTTT. It encodes CATSRGTGSGTDTQYF.

The gene calls are TRBV5-4 and TRBJ2-1, with 8 bases fitting TRBD2. The ends lost 4 bases at V and 3 bases at J; junction bases unmatched: 9. This CDR3 contains 16 residues. Looked up from germline, CDR1 is SGHNT and CDR2 is YYREEE (reference sequence). CDR3 loop: CASSTRGGRLYNEQFF. Here the CDR3 DNA reads TGTGCCAGCAGCACCCGCGGGGGGCGACTCTACAATGAGCAGTTCTTC.

This rearrangement joins TRBV9 to TRBJ2-1; 9 bases match TRBD2. The CDR3 is 14 residues long. The junction had 7 bases not matched to a gene; V was cut back by 4 bases and J by 8 bases. Germline lookup yields CDR1 SGDLS and CDR2 YYNGEE. The CDR3 spells CASSPRGGRDEQFF. The CDR3 region has the DNA TGTGCCAGCAGCCCGCGGGGGGGCCGCGATGAGCAGTTCTTC.

The chain carries TRBV18 and TRBJ1-1; D perhaps matches TRBD1 (6 bases). Germline CDR1 KGHSH, CDR2 LQKENI. Between the trimmed V and J ends, which lost 4 bases and 4 bases, there was a span of 10 bases. The CDR3 is 13 amino acids. In DNA form, the CDR3 reads TGTGCCAGCTCACTCCAGGGGCGCACTGAAGCTTTCTTT. Translating it yields CASSLQGRTEAFF.

The gene calls are TRBV5-1 and TRBJ1-2; 7 nucleotides line up with TRBD1. This CDR3 is built from 13 residues. Germline V lookup: CDR1 SGHRS, CDR2 YFSETQ. V gave up 4 bases and J gave up 4 bases; unmatched junction bases: 4. In nucleotides, the CDR3 is TGCGCCAGCAGCGCACAGGGGAGCTATGGCTACACCTTC. This sequence encodes CASSAQGSYGYTF.

This rearrangement joins TRBV27 to TRBJ1-2, with D possibly TRBD1 on 5 matching bases. The CDR3 sequence is 13 residues long. The V gene's germline CDR1 is MNHEY and CDR2 SMNVEV (reference sequence). V was shortened by 3 bases and J by 2 bases, with 7 bases between the two germline ends. The DNA of the CDR3 is TGTGCCAGCAGTTTGCACAGGAACTATGGCTACACCTTC. Amino acids: CASSLHRNYGYTF.

Note on this clone: Other DNA sequences from this sample encode an identical CDR3 as well. The DNA of the CDR3 is TGCGCCAGCAGCTTGGCTCCCGGGGAGACCCAGTACTTC. Encoded protein: CASSLAPGETQYF. V usage is TRBV5-1 and J usage is TRBJ2-5; unclear D gene. Trimming stripped 0 bases from V and 5 bases from J, with 8 bases between. The germline gives CDR1 SGHRS, CDR2 YFSETQ. The length of the CDR3 is 13 residues.

The chain joins TRBV5-6 to TRBJ1-6, with D possibly being TRBD1 (5 bases). Germline V gene data show CDR1 as SGHDT and CDR2 as YYEEEE. The CDR3 covers 19 residues. V was trimmed by 1 base and J by 0 bases, leaving 17 bases between them. The CDR3: CASSLRTSRGSSYNSPLHF. The CDR3 DNA is TGTGCCAGCAGCTTGAGGACATCCAGAGGTAGCTCCTATAATTCACCCCTCCACTTT.

V gene TRBV12-3 or TRBV12-4 combines with J gene TRBJ2-7; no clear D. The germline V and J ends were trimmed by 5 bases and 7 bases, with 9 bases remaining between them. This CDR3 contains 11 residues. This CDR3 is CASSLLREQYF. CDR3 sequence (DNA): TGTGCCAGCAGTCTCCTTCGGGAGCAGTACTTC.